The sequence of this T cell receptor beta chain was determined in a study of memory CD4+ T cells and cytomegalovirus serostatus. Background on the study: Of the healthy Belgian adults, several were CMV seropositive and about 24 seronegative. General study findings and limits: Of 150 to 200 reported CMV TCRbeta sequences, about 67 were found in memory CD4+ repertoires.

The protocol was immunoSEQ multiplex PCR, while the TCRdb copy is restricted to in-frame clones and leaves out a portion. The table shows about 62,000 clones, with about 80% occurring only once. The sort gate was single viable CD3+CD4+CD8-CD45RO+ cells for memory CD4+ T cells. Worth noting for this clone: What it recognizes is unknown.

The CDR3 has 12 residues. CDR1 and CDR2 (germline): MGHRA, YSYEKL. V was trimmed by 6 bases and J by 0 bases, leaving 6 bases between them. The source of this sequence is an adult in good health and CMV-seropositive. The chain employs TRBV4-1 and TRBJ2-7; no definite D call. The sequencing input was memory CD4+ T cells from blood. CDR3 sequence (DNA): TGCGCCAGCAGTGGCTTCTCCTACGAGCAGTACTTC. Its protein is CASSGFSYEQYF.